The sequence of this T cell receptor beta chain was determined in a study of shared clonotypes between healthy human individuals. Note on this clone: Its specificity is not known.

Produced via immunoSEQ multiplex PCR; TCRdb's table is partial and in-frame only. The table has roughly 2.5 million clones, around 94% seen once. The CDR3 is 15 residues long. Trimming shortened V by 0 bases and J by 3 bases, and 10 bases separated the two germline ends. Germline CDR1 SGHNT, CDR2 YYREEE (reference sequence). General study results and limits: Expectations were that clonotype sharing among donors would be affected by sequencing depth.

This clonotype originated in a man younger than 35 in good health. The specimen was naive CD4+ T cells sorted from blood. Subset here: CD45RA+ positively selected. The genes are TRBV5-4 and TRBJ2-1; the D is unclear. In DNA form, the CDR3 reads TGTGCCAGCAGCTTGGGTGAAACGATCTACAATGAGCAGTTCTTC. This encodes CASSLGETIYNEQFF.